The clone carrying this T cell receptor (beta chain) was seen a few times. Its antigen is undetermined. These data originate in a study of post-analysis software for immune sequencing data. Study summary: Secondary progressive, relapsing-remitting and progressive-relapsing multiple sclerosis were among the included disease courses. Notes on the study in general: Patients showed TRBV5-6, TRBV5-1 and TRBV20-1 among a few TRBV segments more frequent than in controls. Same-batch preparations were strongly co-clustered by F measure. Normalized Chao1 diversity in multiple sclerosis patients fell significantly below that of controls.

Sequencing libraries made from TCR beta cDNA carried unique molecular identifiers. From around 1 to 10 million T cells, 400,000 to 600,000 cDNA molecules were obtained. TCRdb ran MiXCR on the PCR reads and lists one entry per CDR3 protein. The sample contains roughly 170,000 distinct CDR3 sequences, around 28% of which appear only once. The germline V and J ends were trimmed by 7 bases and 4 bases, with 24 bases remaining between them. The CDR3 runs 17 residues. CDR1 MNHEY and CDR2 SMNVEV come from the germline V gene (reference sequence). What was sequenced was blood. V and J are TRBV27 and TRBJ2-3; tentatively, D is TRBD2 (7 bases). This receptor was obtained from a girl aged 10 to 17 with multiple sclerosis. The CDR3 protein is CASKAPGAGVGADTQYF. CDR3 nucleotides: TGTGCCAGCAAAGCCCCAGGGGCGGGGGTGGGGGCAGATACGCAGTATTTT.